The next 20 T cell receptor beta chains were all read from a single sample in a study of spatial heterogeneity in lung cancer. Study-level results: Tumoral mutation counts were tracked by counts of expanded intratumoral alpha and beta TCRs.

Their target antigens are unknown. TCRdb called the 5' RACE reads again in MiXCR, with one record for every CDR3 protein. The top ten clones hold approximately 28% of a sample with 850 to 1,000 distinct CDR3 sequences, approximately 15% of them seen once. Time point described: sample taken at primary tumor resection. The sample was lung tumor tissue, taken at surgery. The receptor set was obtained from a female donor with early-stage non-small cell lung cancer.

By proportion, this clonotype is medium-sized. The V gene is TRBV29-1, the J gene TRBJ2-3, with 7 bases fitting TRBD1. The CDR3 totals 14 residues. Germline CDR1 reads SQVTM; CDR2 reads ANQGSEA. After removal of 4 bases from V and 1 base from J, the junction contained 5 bases not matched to a gene. The chain's CDR3 is CSVATGQGTDTQYF. The CDR3 nucleotides are TGCAGCGTTGCGACAGGACAGGGCACAGATACGCAGTATTTT.

This clonotype qualifies as large. The chain recombines TRBV5-1 with TRBJ1-2, with 8 bases fitting TRBD1. The CDR3 is 14 residues long. With 7 bases clipped from V and 3 bases from J, the junction kept 8 bases outside the gene matches. CDR1 is SGHRS, CDR2 YFSETQ, per germline. Here the CDR3 DNA reads TGCGCCAGCCGGGACAGGCCGAACTACTATGGCTACACCTTC. Amino acids: CASRDRPNYYGYTF.

This clonotype qualifies as medium-sized. The chain has TRBV28 and TRBJ1-2, with 7 nucleotides matching TRBD1. The CDR3 extends over 13 amino acids. The V segment lost 6 bases and the J segment 5 bases; nucleotides outside the gene matches: 6. Germline CDR1 is MDHEN and CDR2 is SYDVKM. The CDR3 region has the DNA TGTGCCAGCAGAATTCCGGGACAGTATGGCTACACCTTC. Protein sequence: CASRIPGQYGYTF.

This clonotype is labeled medium-sized. The chain uses TRBV11-2 and TRBJ2-7, with 12 nucleotides matching TRBD2. Germline values: CDR1 SGHAT, CDR2 FQNNGV. The CDR3 spans 17 residues. With V trimmed by 5 bases and J by 4 bases, 12 bases remained unmatched. The CDR3 DNA follows: TGTGCCAGCAGCCCAAACGGACTAGCGGGAAACATATACGAGCAGTACTTC. This codes for CASSPNGLAGNIYEQYF.

This clonotype is categorized as medium-sized. The V gene is TRBV4-1, the J gene TRBJ1-2; D perhaps matches TRBD1 (5 bases). Trimming cost V 4 bases and J 4 bases, with 16 bases left between them. The CDR3 is made up of 15 amino acids. CDR1 MGHRA and CDR2 YSYEKL come from the germline V gene. CDR3 nucleotide sequence: TGCGCCAGCAGCCCCAGGGACGAGCTTACCTATGGCTACACCTTC. Amino acids: CASSPRDELTYGYTF.

The chain combines TRBV27 with TRBJ1-6; D gene uncertain. This CDR3 region has 12 residues. The V end lost 2 bases, the J end lost 10 bases, and 6 bases lay between the germline ends. The V gene's germline CDR1 is MNHEY and CDR2 SMNVEV (reference sequence). Here the CDR3 reads CASSLEGSPLHF. CDR3 bases: TGTGCCAGCAGTTTAGAAGGGTCACCCCTCCACTTT.

Within the sample, this clonotype is medium-sized. V usage is TRBV20-1 and J usage is TRBJ2-3; tentative D call: TRBD1 (6 bases). In germline, CDR1 is DFQATT, CDR2 SNEGSKA (reference sequence). Trimming cost V 6 bases and J 7 bases, with 17 bases left between them. The CDR3 consists of 13 residues. The CDR3 is CSAPAQGLNTQYF. CDR3 sequence (DNA): TGCAGTGCCCCTGCGCAGGGGTTAAATACGCAGTATTTT.

By frequency in the sample, this clonotype is large (0.1 to 1%). The chain recombines TRBV2 with TRBJ2-7; 7 nucleotides agree with TRBD1. The CDR3 runs 13 residues. V lost 10 bases to trimming and J lost 0 bases; unmatched junction nucleotides: 6. CDR1 is SNHLY and CDR2 is FYNNEI in the germline V gene. The CDR3 DNA reads TGTGCCACCGGGACAGTATTCTCCTACGAGCAGTACTTC. It codes for CATGTVFSYEQYF.

This clonotype ranks as medium-sized (0.01 to 0.1%). The chain has TRBV28 and TRBJ2-7; weak D call: TRBD2 (5 bases). The CDR3 has 14 residues. The germline CDR1 and CDR2 sequences are MDHEN and SYDVKM. V lost 6 bases to trimming and J lost 2 bases, with 14 bases between them. This chain's CDR3 is CASRVTGSPYEQYF. Here the CDR3 DNA reads TGTGCCAGCAGGGTGACGGGGAGCCCCTACGAGCAGTACTTC.

This clonotype is labeled as large (0.1 to 1%). The chain employs TRBV6-5 and TRBJ2-5; unclear D gene. The germline CDR1 and CDR2 sequences are MNHEY and SVGAGI. V was cut by 5 bases and J by 0 bases, with 7 bases left in between. This CDR3 is 13 amino acids long. The CDR3 region has the DNA TGTGCCAGCAGTGAGTCGTACCAAGAGACCCAGTACTTC. Translating gives CASSESYQETQYF.

This clonotype ranks as medium-sized (0.01 to 0.1%). This chain connects TRBV5-1 to TRBJ2-3; D call uncertain. Trimming pared 0 bases from V and 7 bases from J, leaving 9 bases between. Germline lookup yields CDR1 SGHRS and CDR2 YFSETQ. The CDR3 extends over 13 amino acids. The CDR3 region is CASSLASSNTQYF. The CDR3 DNA reads as TGCGCCAGCAGCTTGGCGTCTTCGAATACGCAGTATTTT.

This clonotype qualifies as large. V gene TRBV11-2 combines with J gene TRBJ2-1, with D uncertain. Germline V CDR1 and CDR2: SGHAT, FQNNGV. The CDR3 is 13 residues long. Trimming took 2 bases from V and 7 from J, leaving 9 bases between them. The CDR3 here is CASSLIGQNEQFF. DNA for the CDR3: TGTGCCAGCAGCTTAATCGGGCAGAATGAGCAGTTCTTC.

The CDR3 bases are TGTGCCAGCAGCATTATAACAGGGTCGAGCACAGATACGCAGTATTTT. Its translation: CASSIITGSSTDTQYF. The chain links TRBV12-1 to TRBJ2-3; the listed D gene, TRBD1, was not tested against the DNA. TRBV12-1 is given as a pseudogene. The CDR3 contains 16 residues.

This clonotype is labeled large. The gene calls are TRBV29-1 and TRBJ2-7; the match to TRBD1 covers 7 bases. Trimming at V came to 7 bases and at J to 6 bases, leaving 6 bases not matched to a gene. The CDR3 consists of 11 residues. The germline V gene encodes CDR1 SQVTM and CDR2 ANQGSEA. The CDR3 sequence is CSGLYRGEQYF. The CDR3 coding sequence is TGCAGCGGACTATACAGGGGCGAGCAGTACTTC.

By proportion, this clonotype is medium-sized. The chain couples TRBV28 to TRBJ2-7; D unresolved. Trimming removed 5 bases from V and 3 bases from J, with 5 bases in between. CDR1 and CDR2 (germline): MDHEN, SYDVKM. The CDR3 has 11 amino acids. This CDR3 reads CASSTIYEQYF. The CDR3 bases are TGTGCCAGCAGTACTATCTACGAGCAGTACTTC. The whole variable domain, filled in from reference TRBV28 and TRBJ2-7, reads DVKVTQSSRYLVKRTGEKVFLECVQDMDHENMFWYRQDPGLGLRLIYFSYDVKMKEKGDIPEGYSVSREKKERFSLILESASTNQTSMYLCASSTIYEQYFGPGTRLTVT.

This clonotype is categorized as large. The gene calls are TRBV7-2 and TRBJ2-1; 12 nucleotides match TRBD2. CDR1 and CDR2 from the germline V gene are SGHTA and FQGNSA. V was clipped by 4 bases and J by 9 bases; unmatched bases: 10. The CDR3 has 16 amino acids. In nucleotides, the CDR3 is TGTGCCAGCAGCTCGGCGGGGACTAGCGGGTTTAGTGAGCAGTTCTTC. It specifies CASSSAGTSGFSEQFF.

This clonotype was counted once. The chain carries TRBV27 and TRBJ1-6; D possibly corresponds to TRBD1 (6 bases). This CDR3 region has 14 residues. CDR1 and CDR2 (germline): MNHEY, SMNVEV (reference sequence). Trimming pared 6 bases from V and 5 bases from J, leaving 11 bases between. This CDR3 is CASSSQGNNSPLHF. The CDR3 DNA reads as TGTGCCAGCAGCTCTCAGGGGAATAATTCACCCCTCCACTTT.

This clonotype is termed medium-sized. The rearrangement links TRBV3-1 to TRBJ2-1, with D possibly TRBD1 on 6 matching bases. V dropped 5 bases and J dropped 4 bases, with 9 bases sitting between them. The CDR3 consists of 13 residues. Germline V CDR1 and CDR2: LGHDT, YNNKEL (reference sequence). CDR3 residues: CASSSTGYNEQFF. The CDR3 DNA is TGTGCCAGCAGCTCCACAGGGTACAATGAGCAGTTCTTC.

V and J are TRBV4-2 and TRBJ1-1, with 12 bases aligning to TRBD1. Germline loops: CDR1 LGHNA, CDR2 YNFKEQ. The CDR3 totals 18 residues. The junction had 16 bases not matched to a gene; V was cut back by 7 bases and J by 4 bases. CDR3 DNA sequence: TGTGCCAGCACCCCCTCCCCGGGGACAGGGGGCTTGGTCACTGAAGCTTTCTTT. The encoded protein is CASTPSPGTGGLVTEAFF.

This clonotype is large in the sample. V usage is TRBV7-2 and J usage is TRBJ2-3, with D hard to call. This CDR3 has 14 amino acids. The germline gives CDR1 SGHTA, CDR2 FQGNSA. The V gene lost 4 bases and the J gene lost 4 bases, with 12 bases spanning the gap. The CDR3 reads CASSYGPAADTQYF. The CDR3 DNA is TGTGCCAGCAGCTACGGCCCGGCGGCAGATACGCAGTATTTT.